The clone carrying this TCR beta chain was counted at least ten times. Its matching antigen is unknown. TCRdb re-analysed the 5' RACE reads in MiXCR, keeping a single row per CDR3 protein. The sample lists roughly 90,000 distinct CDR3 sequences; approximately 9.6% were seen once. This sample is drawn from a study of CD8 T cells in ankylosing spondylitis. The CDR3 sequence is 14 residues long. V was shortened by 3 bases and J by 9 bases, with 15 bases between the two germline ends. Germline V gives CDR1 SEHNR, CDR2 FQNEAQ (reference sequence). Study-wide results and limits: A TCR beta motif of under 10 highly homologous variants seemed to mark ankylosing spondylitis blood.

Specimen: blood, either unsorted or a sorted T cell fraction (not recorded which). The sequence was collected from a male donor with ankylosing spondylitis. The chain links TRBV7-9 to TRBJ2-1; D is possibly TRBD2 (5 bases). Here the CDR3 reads CASSFGSAIGEQFF. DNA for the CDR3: TGTGCCAGCAGCTTTGGGAGTGCTATCGGTGAGCAGTTCTTC.